This entry features one TCR beta chain sequence. It was with 60 Vbeta and 13 Jbeta primers that the PCR ran. Sequencing was performed with immunoSEQ multiplex PCR; in TCRdb, only in-frame clones are kept and a portion is missing. This sample has 150,000 to 200,000 clones, with around 79% found just once. These data originate in a study of cytomegalovirus exposure and HLA in healthy donors. CDR1 is SNHLY and CDR2 is FYNNEI in the germline V gene. This CDR3 is 14 amino acids long. J gave up 3 bases and V 6 bases, and 2 bases lay outside the gene matches. Donors counted as nominally healthy when sampled, yet unrecorded immune exposures were likely.

This TCR was recovered from a man aged 40-49 years in good health and CMV-seropositive. This chain connects TRBV2 to TRBJ1-4; TRBD1 matches at 9 bases. Sequencing used PBMCs. CDR3 amino acids: CASSRQGANEKLFF. CDR3 DNA sequence: TGTGCCAGCAGCCGACAGGGGGCTAATGAAAAACTGTTTTTT.